This T cell receptor beta chain derives from a study of blood T cell repertoires in COVID-19. Across the study: Whether acute or convalescent, the COVID-19 samples came from the United States, Italy and Spain. PBMCs, B-cell-depleted T cells, or T cells provided the cDNA or gDNA that made up the material.

Germline V CDR1 and CDR2: SGDLS, YYNGEE. The CDR3 extends over 17 amino acids. J was trimmed by 2 bases and V by 4 bases; bases with no gene match: 9. In the original workflow: Estimated nucleated cell counts came from reference gene primer amplification. Assay: immunoSEQ multiplex PCR; the TCRdb copy retains only in-frame clones and omits some. The DNA gave D and trimming, while V, J and clone size come from that table. The table lists some 180,000 clones, 70% to 90% of them singletons. The chain couples TRBV9 to TRBJ2-7, with 13 nucleotides matching TRBD2. Sequences were obtained from peripheral blood. The sequence was collected from a man aged 60 to 69 with active or convalescent COVID-19. The CDR3 DNA reads TGTGCCAGCAGCTCCGGACTAGCGGGGGAACCTCCCTACGAGCAGTACTTC. Protein sequence: CASSSGLAGEPPYEQYF.